The source of this TCR beta chain is a study of T cells after posttransplantation cyclophosphamide. Study-level findings and limits: TRB overlap between skin or GI tissue T cells and blood was limited. After PTCy, TRB diversity resembled that of CNI/methotrexate controls.

Control samples came 1 year after myeloablative marrow transplants with methotrexate plus calcineurin inhibitor. Notes on this clone: Its antigen is not known.

Data came from immunoSEQ multiplex PCR; TCRdb stores just in-frame clones and leaves some out. The sample records 15,000 to 20,000 clones, roughly 91% being singletons. The J segment lost 7 bases and the V segment lost 4 bases, leaving 6 bases of the junction unmatched. This CDR3 has 14 residues. Germline V lookup: CDR1 SGHRS, CDR2 YFSETQ. The V call is TRBV5-1, the J call TRBJ2-2; TRBD1 aligns across 8 bases. The clonotype comes from a male patient between 45 and 59 years old who received an allogeneic stem cell transplant from an unrelated donor, was CMV-positive, and had chronic GVHD only. Some T cells may be the graft donor's. Sequenced here: PBMCs, sampled after an allogeneic stem cell transplant with a calcineurin inhibitor and methotrexate. Written as DNA, the CDR3 is TGCGCCAGCAGCCAGACAGGGGTTGGCGGGGAGCTGTTTTTT. Protein sequence: CASSQTGVGGELFF. Full variable domain (rest looked up from reference TRBV5-1 and TRBJ2-2): KAGVTQTPRYLIKTRGQQVTLSCSPISGHRSVSWYQQTPGQGLQFLFEYFSETQRNKGNFPGRFSGRQFSNSRSEMNVSTLELGDSALYLCASSQTGVGGELFFGEGSRLTVL.